These T cell receptor beta chains were read from a single sample in a study of early T cells in non-severe SARS-CoV-2 infection. One entry per CDR3 protein results from TCRdb running MiXCR on the 5' RACE reads. This repertoire shows 55,000 to 80,000 distinct CDR3 sequences, over 9.5% found once; its top ten account for around 5.8%. Sequencing was performed on whole blood. These TCRs come from an adult who was a healthcare worker with PCR-confirmed SARS-CoV-2 infection or an uninfected control (not recorded which). Each CDR3 is given with its conserved first and last residue. The D gene is left open where the match is weak. Clone sizes are given selectively: once, few, many, or a class where the clone is expanded.

J | D | V | size | CDR3 | DNA
TRBJ2-1 | . | TRBV9 | . | CASSVSGGAFSHNEQFF | TGTGCCAGCAGCGTCAGCGGTGGAGCTTTCTCCCACAATGAGCAGTTCTTC
TRBJ2-2 | . | TRBV9 | many | CASGGFGELFF | TGTGCCAGCGGGGGCTTCGGGGAGCTGTTTTTT
TRBJ1-5 | . | TRBV7-3 | many | CADRLRASGNQPQHF | TGTGCCGACCGTTTGAGGGCAAGCGGCAATCAGCCCCAGCATTTT
TRBJ2-1 | . | TRBV5-1 | . | CASTETGVLSSYNEQFF | TGCGCCAGCACCGAAACTGGGGTTCTCAGCTCCTACAATGAGCAGTTCTTC
TRBJ2-3 | . | TRBV7-3 | many | CASSLGELTDTQYF | TGTGCCAGCAGCTTAGGGGAGTTGACAGATACGCAGTATTTT
TRBJ2-7 | . | TRBV29-1 | many | CSARAPGSSEQYF | TGCAGCGCGCGGGCTCCCGGATCCTCCGAGCAGTACTTC
TRBJ2-1 | . | TRBV2 | few | CASSGDGVNEQFF | TGTGCCAGCAGTGGGGACGGGGTCAATGAGCAGTTCTTC
TRBJ2-7 | TRBD1 | TRBV12-3/TRBV12-4 | . | CASRGLRTGAFYEQYF | TGTGCCAGCAGAGGACTTAGGACAGGGGCCTTCTACGAGCAGTACTTC
TRBJ2-5 | TRBD1 | TRBV2 | many | CASTRTGLKTQYF | TGTGCCAGCACACGGACAGGGTTGAAGACCCAGTACTTC
TRBJ1-5 | . | TRBV12-3/TRBV12-4 | few | CASSLRRDQPQHF | TGTGCCAGCAGTTTACGCAGGGATCAGCCCCAGCATTTT
TRBJ1-6 | . | TRBV11-2 | many | CASSTHPRGPNSPLHF | TGTGCCAGCAGCACTCACCCCCGGGGCCCCAATTCACCCCTCCACTTT
TRBJ1-1 | TRBD1 | TRBV20-1 | few | CSARQTDRGLNTEAFF | TGCAGTGCTAGACAAACGGACAGGGGCCTGAACACTGAAGCTTTCTTT
TRBJ2-1 | TRBD1 | TRBV12-3/TRBV12-4 | . | CASSNSGTGISHEQFF | TGTGCCAGCAGTAACTCCGGGACAGGAATTTCCCATGAGCAGTTCTTC
TRBJ2-1 | TRBD2 | TRBV20-1 | . | CSASLAGVYNEQFF | TGCAGTGCTAGTCTAGCGGGGGTCTACAATGAGCAGTTCTTC
TRBJ2-7 | . | TRBV27 | . | CASSFKGSYEQYF | TGTGCCAGCAGTTTTAAGGGGAGTTACGAGCAGTACTTC
TRBJ2-2 | TRBD1 | TRBV7-8 | few | CASSTRQGPTGELFF | TGTGCCAGCAGCACCCGACAGGGACCCACCGGGGAGCTGTTTTTT
TRBJ2-1 | . | TRBV29-1 | many | CSVGQGRYNEQFF | TGCAGCGTTGGGCAGGGGCGGTACAATGAGCAGTTCTTC
TRBJ1-1 | TRBD1 | TRBV6-5 | many | CASSGRDRETAFF | TGTGCCAGCAGTGGCCGGGACAGGGAGACGGCTTTCTTT
TRBJ2-7 | . | TRBV5-4 | many | CASSLGQRAYEQYF | TGTGCCAGCAGCTTAGGGCAGCGAGCCTACGAGCAGTACTTC
TRBJ1-5 | . | TRBV13 | many | CASSLGDQPQHF | TGTGCCAGCAGCCTAGGCGATCAGCCCCAGCATTTT
TRBJ2-5 | . | TRBV29-1 | few | CSVNRETQYF | TGCAGCGTAAACCGAGAGACCCAGTACTTC
TRBJ2-6 | . | TRBV6-2/TRBV6-3 | many | CASSSDGSGANVLTF | TGTGCCAGCAGTTCCGACGGCTCTGGGGCCAACGTCCTGACTTTC
TRBJ2-3 | . | TRBV4-1 | many | CASSPPGADTQYF | TGCGCCAGCAGCCCCCCCGGCGCAGATACGCAGTATTTT
TRBJ1-1 | . | TRBV20-1 | many | CSALLPGDEAFF | TGCAGTGCTCTACTACCCGGGGACGAAGCTTTCTTT
TRBJ2-1 | . | TRBV12-3/TRBV12-4 | . | CASSLRAIVHNEQFF | TGTGCCAGCAGTTTGCGGGCAATCGTCCACAATGAGCAGTTCTTC
TRBJ2-3 | . | TRBV2 | . | CASSHQGSDTQYF | TGTGCCAGCAGTCACCAGGGGTCAGATACGCAGTATTTT
TRBJ1-3 | . | TRBV12-3/TRBV12-4 | . | CASSLGNTIYF | TGTGCCAGCAGTCTCGGAAACACCATATATTTT
TRBJ1-4 | . | TRBV7-9 | few | CASSPTREPREKLFF | TGTGCCAGCAGCCCCACCCGGGAGCCCCGGGAAAAACTGTTTTTT
TRBJ2-7 | TRBD1 | TRBV29-1 | many | CSVTADRAYEQYF | TGCAGCGTGACTGCGGACAGGGCCTACGAGCAGTACTTC
TRBJ2-2 | . | TRBV7-8 | few | CASSPTRQEGIGELFF | TGTGCCAGCAGCCCTACGAGACAGGAGGGAATCGGGGAGCTGTTTTTT
TRBJ2-3 | . | TRBV4-1 | few | CASSLPEESSTDTQYF | TGCGCCAGCAGCCTCCCGGAAGAATCTAGCACAGATACGCAGTATTTT
TRBJ2-1 | . | TRBV2 | many | CASSEARGGEQFF | TGTGCCAGCAGTGAAGCGCGAGGCGGTGAGCAGTTCTTC
TRBJ2-3 | . | TRBV10-3 | many | CAIMGTGFTDTQYF | TGTGCCATCATGGGCACAGGTTTCACAGATACGCAGTATTTT
TRBJ2-1 | . | TRBV18 | . | CASSQQGSHEQFF | TGTGCCAGCTCACAACAGGGATCCCATGAGCAGTTCTTC
TRBJ1-2 | . | TRBV6-5 | few | CASSYLAGSNYGYTF | TGTGCCAGCAGTTACTTGGCAGGGTCTAACTATGGCTACACCTTC
TRBJ2-7 | TRBD2 | TRBV27 | many | CASSERGVTYEQYF | TGTGCCAGCAGCGAGCGGGGGGTTACCTACGAGCAGTACTTC
TRBJ2-7 | . | TRBV18 | few | CASSPLGQTTYEQYF | TGTGCCAGCTCACCACTAGGCCAAACAACCTACGAGCAGTACTTC